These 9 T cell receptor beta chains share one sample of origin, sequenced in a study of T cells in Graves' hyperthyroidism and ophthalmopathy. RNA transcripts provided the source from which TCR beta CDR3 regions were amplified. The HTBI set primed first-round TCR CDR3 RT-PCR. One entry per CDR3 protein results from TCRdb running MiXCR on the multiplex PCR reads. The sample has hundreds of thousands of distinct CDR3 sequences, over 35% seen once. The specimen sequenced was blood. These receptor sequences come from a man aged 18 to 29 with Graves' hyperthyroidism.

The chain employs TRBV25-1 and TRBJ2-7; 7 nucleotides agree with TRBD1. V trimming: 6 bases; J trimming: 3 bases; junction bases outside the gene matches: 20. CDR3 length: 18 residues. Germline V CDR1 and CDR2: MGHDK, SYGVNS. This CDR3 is CASSQDHPTGQLFYEQYF. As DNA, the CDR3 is TGTGCCAGCAGCCAAGATCACCCGACAGGGCAACTTTTCTACGAGCAGTACTTC.

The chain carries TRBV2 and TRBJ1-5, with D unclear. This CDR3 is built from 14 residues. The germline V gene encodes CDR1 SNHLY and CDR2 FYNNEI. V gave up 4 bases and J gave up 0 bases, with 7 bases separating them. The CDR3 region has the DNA TGTGCCAGCAGTGCCCTTAATAGCAATCAGCCCCAGCATTTT. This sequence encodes CASSALNSNQPQHF.

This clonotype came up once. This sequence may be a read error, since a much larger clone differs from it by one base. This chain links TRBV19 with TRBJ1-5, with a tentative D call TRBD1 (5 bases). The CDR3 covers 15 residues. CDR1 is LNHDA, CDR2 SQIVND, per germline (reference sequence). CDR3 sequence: CASTHAGQGNQPHHF. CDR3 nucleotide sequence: TGTGCCAGTACCCATGCGGGGCAGGGCAATCAGCCCCACCATTTT.

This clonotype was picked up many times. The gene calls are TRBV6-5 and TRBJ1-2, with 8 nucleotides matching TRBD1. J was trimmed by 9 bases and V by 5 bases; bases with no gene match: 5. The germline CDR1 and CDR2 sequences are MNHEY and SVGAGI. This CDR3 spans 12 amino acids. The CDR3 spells CASSRQGSSYTF. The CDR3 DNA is TGTGCCAGCAGTCGACAGGGGTCTAGCTACACCTTC.

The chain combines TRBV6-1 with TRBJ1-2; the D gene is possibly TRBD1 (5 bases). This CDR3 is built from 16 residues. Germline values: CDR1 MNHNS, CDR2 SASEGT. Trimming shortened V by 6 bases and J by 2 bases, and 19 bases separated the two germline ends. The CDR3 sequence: CASSSASGGTNYGYTF. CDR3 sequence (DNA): TGTGCCAGCAGCTCGGCTTCGGGGGGGACCAACTATGGCTACACCTTC.

CDR3 nucleotide sequence: TGTGCCAGCAGTTTCAGGGGAGGTTACACCGGGGAGCTGTTTTTT. Its protein product is CASSFRGGYTGELFF. The chain has TRBV15 and TRBJ2-2; possibly TRBD1 or TRBD2 for D (6 bases each). The germline V gene encodes CDR1 LNHNV and CDR2 YYDKDF (reference sequence). This CDR3 is built from 15 residues. V gave up 10 bases and J gave up 3 bases, with 18 bases separating them.

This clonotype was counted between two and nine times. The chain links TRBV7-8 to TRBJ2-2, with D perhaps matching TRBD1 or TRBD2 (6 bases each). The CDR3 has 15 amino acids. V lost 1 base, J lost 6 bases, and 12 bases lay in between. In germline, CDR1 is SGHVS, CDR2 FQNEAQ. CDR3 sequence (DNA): TGTGCCAGCAGCTTAGGGGGGGCATCCCCCGGGGAGCTGTTTTTT. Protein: CASSLGGASPGELFF.

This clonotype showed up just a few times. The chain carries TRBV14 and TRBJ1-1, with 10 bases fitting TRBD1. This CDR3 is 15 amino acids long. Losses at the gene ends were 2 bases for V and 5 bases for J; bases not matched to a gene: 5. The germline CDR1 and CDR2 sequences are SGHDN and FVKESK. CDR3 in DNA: TGTGCCAGCAGCCAACGGGGACAGGGGATAACTGAAGCTTTCTTT. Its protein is CASSQRGQGITEAFF.

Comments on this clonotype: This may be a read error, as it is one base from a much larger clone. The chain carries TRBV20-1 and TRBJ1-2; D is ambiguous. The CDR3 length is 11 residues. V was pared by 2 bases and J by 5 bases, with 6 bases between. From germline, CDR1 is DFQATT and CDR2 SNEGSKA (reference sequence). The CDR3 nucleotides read TGCAGTGCTAGACTAGAGTATGGCTACACCTTC. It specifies CSARLEYGYTF.